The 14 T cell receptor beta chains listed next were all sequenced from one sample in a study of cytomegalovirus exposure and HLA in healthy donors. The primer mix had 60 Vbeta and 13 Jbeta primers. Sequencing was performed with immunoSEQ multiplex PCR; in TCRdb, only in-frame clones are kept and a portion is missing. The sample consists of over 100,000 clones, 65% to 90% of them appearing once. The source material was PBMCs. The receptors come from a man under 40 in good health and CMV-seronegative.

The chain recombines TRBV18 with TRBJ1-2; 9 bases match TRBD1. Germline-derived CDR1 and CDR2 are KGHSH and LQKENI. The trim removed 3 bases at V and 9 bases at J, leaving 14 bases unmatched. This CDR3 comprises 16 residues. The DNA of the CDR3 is TGTGCCAGCTCACCGGGACAGGGAACTCCATTACATCGCTACACCTTC. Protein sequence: CASSPGQGTPLHRYTF.

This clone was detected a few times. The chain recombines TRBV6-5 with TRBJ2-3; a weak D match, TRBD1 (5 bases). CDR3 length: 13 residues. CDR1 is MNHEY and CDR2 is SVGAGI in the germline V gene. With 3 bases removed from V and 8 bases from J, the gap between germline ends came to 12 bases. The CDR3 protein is CASSYVGASTQYF. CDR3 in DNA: TGTGCCAGCAGTTATGTTGGGGCTAGTACGCAGTATTTT.

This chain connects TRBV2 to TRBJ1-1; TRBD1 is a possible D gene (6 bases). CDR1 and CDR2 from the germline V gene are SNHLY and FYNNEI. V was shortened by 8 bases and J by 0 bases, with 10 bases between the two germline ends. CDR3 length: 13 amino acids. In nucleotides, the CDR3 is TGTGCCAGCGAGACAGGCTTGAACACTGAAGCTTTCTTT. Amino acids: CASETGLNTEAFF.

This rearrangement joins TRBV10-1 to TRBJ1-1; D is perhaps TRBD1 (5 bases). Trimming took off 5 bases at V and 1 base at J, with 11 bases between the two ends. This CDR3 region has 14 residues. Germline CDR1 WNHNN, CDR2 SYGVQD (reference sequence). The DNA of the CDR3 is TGCGCCAGCAGTCCAGGGAACGGGAACACTGAAGCTTTCTTT. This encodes CASSPGNGNTEAFF.

The CDR3: CASSPKETQYF. The CDR3 DNA reads as TGTGCCAGCAGCCCCAAAGAGACCCAGTACTTC. The gene calls are TRBV7-2 and TRBJ2-5; no definite D call. Germline CDR1 and CDR2: SGHTA and FQGNSA. The germline V and J ends were trimmed by 5 bases and 3 bases, with 4 bases remaining between them. CDR3 size: 11 residues.

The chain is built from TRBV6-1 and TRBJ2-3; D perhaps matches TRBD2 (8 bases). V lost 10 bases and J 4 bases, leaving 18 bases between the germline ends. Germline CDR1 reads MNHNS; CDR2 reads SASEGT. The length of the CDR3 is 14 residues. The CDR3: CATRGGQRPDTQYF. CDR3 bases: TGTGCCACCCGGGGGGGACAGAGACCAGATACGCAGTATTTT.

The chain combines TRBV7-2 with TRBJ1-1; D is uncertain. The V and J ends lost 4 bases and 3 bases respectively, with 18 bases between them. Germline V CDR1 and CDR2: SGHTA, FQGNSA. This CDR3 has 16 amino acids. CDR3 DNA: TGTGCCAGCAGCTCCCGAGGCCCCAGTTTCGACACTGAAGCTTTCTTT. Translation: CASSSRGPSFDTEAFF.

CDR3 sequence (DNA): TGCGCCAGCAGCCAAGTTTGGGCCCAGGATCAGCCCCAGCATTTT. Translation gives CASSQVWAQDQPQHF. The V gene is TRBV4-3, the J gene TRBJ1-5; D uncertain. The CDR3 consists of 15 residues. CDR1 is LGHNA and CDR2 is YSLEER in the germline V gene. V dropped 1 base and J dropped 5 bases, with 12 bases sitting between them.

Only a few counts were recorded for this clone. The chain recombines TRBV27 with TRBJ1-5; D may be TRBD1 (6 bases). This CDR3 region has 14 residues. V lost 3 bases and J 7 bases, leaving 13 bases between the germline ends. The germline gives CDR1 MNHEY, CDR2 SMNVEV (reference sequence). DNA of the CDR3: TGTGCCAGCAGTTTCCTCCAGGGGTACCAGCCCCAGCATTTT. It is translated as CASSFLQGYQPQHF.

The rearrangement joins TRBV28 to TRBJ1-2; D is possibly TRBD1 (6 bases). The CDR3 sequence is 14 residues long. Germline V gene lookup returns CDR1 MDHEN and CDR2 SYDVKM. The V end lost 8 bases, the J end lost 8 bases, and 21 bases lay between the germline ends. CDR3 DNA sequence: TGTGCCAGCGGGGGGGCAGGGGCCCCTCAAGGCTACACCTTC. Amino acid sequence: CASGGAGAPQGYTF.

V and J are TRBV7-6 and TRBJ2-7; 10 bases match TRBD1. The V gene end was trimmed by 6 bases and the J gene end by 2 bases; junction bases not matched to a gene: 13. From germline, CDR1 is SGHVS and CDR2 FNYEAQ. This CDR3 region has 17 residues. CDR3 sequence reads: CASSQNLGQGNPYEQYF. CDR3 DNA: TGTGCCAGCAGTCAAAACCTGGGACAGGGGAACCCCTACGAGCAGTACTTC.

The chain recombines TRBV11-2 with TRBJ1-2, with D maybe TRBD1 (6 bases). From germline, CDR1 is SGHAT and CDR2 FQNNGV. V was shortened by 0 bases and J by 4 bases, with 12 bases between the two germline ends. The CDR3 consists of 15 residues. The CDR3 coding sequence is TGTGCCAGCAGCTTAGAGGGGCACAGGGTCTATGGCTACACCTTC. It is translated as CASSLEGHRVYGYTF.

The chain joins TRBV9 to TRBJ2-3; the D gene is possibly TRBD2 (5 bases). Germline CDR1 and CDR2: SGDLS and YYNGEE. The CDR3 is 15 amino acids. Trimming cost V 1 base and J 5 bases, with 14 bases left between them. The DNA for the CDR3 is TGTGCCAGCAGCGTAAACGGGGAAGGAGGAGATACGCAGTATTTT. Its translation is CASSVNGEGGDTQYF.

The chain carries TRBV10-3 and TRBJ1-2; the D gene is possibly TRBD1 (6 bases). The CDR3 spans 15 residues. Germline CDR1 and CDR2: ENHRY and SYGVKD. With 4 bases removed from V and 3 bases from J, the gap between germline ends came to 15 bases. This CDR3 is CAISGGTGTDYGYTF. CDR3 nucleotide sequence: TGTGCCATCAGTGGGGGAACAGGGACCGACTATGGCTACACCTTC.